These 30 T cell receptor beta chains came from one sample sequenced in a study of T cell responses to AZD1222 COVID-19 vaccine. Clones were read by immunoSEQ multiplex PCR, and TCRdb kept only the in-frame ones, dropping some. Here the sample spans tens of thousands of clones, 80% to 90% being singletons. The sequenced sample was peripheral blood, obtained on day 0 of AZD1222 vaccination. The receptors derive from an adult in good health.

The chain combines TRBV11-2 with TRBJ1-5; tentatively, D is TRBD1 (5 bases). Trimming removed 1 base at V and 0 bases at J, with 7 bases between. The germline V gene encodes CDR1 SGHAT and CDR2 FQNNGV. The CDR3 runs 15 residues. CDR3 in DNA: TGTGCCAGCAGCTTAGGACAGTATAGCAATCAGCCCCAGCATTTT. Its translation: CASSLGQYSNQPQHF.

This chain joins TRBV27 and TRBJ2-2, with 7 positions matching TRBD2. Germline V gives CDR1 MNHEY, CDR2 SMNVEV (reference sequence). V lost 6 bases, J lost 3 bases, and 10 bases stayed unmatched. The CDR3 is 16 amino acids. CDR3 nucleotide sequence: TGTGCCAGCAGGTCCCCTGGGGGGGAGTACACCGGGGAGCTGTTTTTT. Its translation is CASRSPGGEYTGELFF.

The rearrangement joins TRBV15 to TRBJ2-2, with D possibly matching TRBD1 (6 bases). The CDR3 length is 18 residues. Germline V gene sequence: CDR1 LNHNV, CDR2 YYDKDF (reference sequence). V was trimmed by 2 bases and J by 0 bases, leaving 16 bases between them. CDR3 DNA: TGTGCCACCAGCAGACCATCCTTACAGGGCCCGAACACCGGGGAGCTGTTTTTT. Its translation: CATSRPSLQGPNTGELFF.

V is TRBV27 and J is TRBJ1-2; TRBD1 matches 10 bases. Germline CDR1 and CDR2: MNHEY and SMNVEV (reference sequence). Trimming removed 4 bases from V and 3 bases from J; junction bases left unmatched: 11. The CDR3 spans 17 residues. CDR3 loop: CASSSGTGVVGYYGYTF. The CDR3 DNA sequence: TGTGCCAGCAGTTCCGGGACAGGGGTCGTGGGCTACTATGGCTACACCTTC.

The rearrangement links TRBV30 to TRBJ1-5; TRBD1 matches 10 bases. J was trimmed by 7 bases and V by 3 bases; bases with no gene match: 3. The germline V gene has CDR1 GTSNPN and CDR2 SVGIG (reference sequence). The CDR3 loop spans 13 amino acids. The CDR3 loop is CAWSRTGGQPQHF. CDR3 in DNA: TGTGCCTGGAGCCGGACAGGGGGGCAGCCCCAGCATTTT.

V and J are TRBV6-1 and TRBJ2-1; D is uncertain. There are 12 residues in the CDR3. Germline V gene sequence: CDR1 MNHNS, CDR2 SASEGT. V dropped 5 bases and J dropped 0 bases, with 2 bases sitting between them. CDR3 sequence reads: CASSYSYNEQFF. DNA of the CDR3: TGTGCCAGCAGTTACTCCTACAATGAGCAGTTCTTC.

This rearrangement joins TRBV11-2 to TRBJ1-5, with 7 bases matching TRBD1. The trim removed 6 bases at V and 2 bases at J, leaving 10 bases unmatched. Germline CDR1 is SGHAT and CDR2 is FQNNGV. The CDR3 length is 16 residues. The CDR3 is CASSQNTGDRNQPQHF. The CDR3 nucleotides read TGTGCCAGCAGTCAAAATACAGGGGACCGCAATCAGCCCCAGCATTTT.

The gene calls are TRBV18 and TRBJ1-1, with a possible D match to TRBD1 (6 bases). Trimming removed 4 bases from V and 8 bases from J, with 8 bases in between. The germline gives CDR1 KGHSH, CDR2 LQKENI. The CDR3 is 11 residues long. The CDR3 reads CASSQQGEAFF. CDR3 in DNA: TGTGCCAGCTCACAACAGGGAGAAGCTTTCTTT.

This clone has more than one count but fewer than ten. This chain uses TRBV6-5 with TRBJ1-1; TRBD1 might be the D (6 bases). The CDR3 has 15 amino acids. Germline V gene sequence: CDR1 MNHEY, CDR2 SVGAGI. V was trimmed by 4 bases and J by 2 bases, leaving 14 bases between them. CDR3 region: CASSSNRVVNTEAFF. In DNA form, the CDR3 reads TGTGCCAGCAGTTCAAACAGGGTGGTAAACACTGAAGCTTTCTTT.

V and J are TRBV18 and TRBJ2-2, with unresolved D. Germline CDR1 KGHSH, CDR2 LQKENI. The CDR3 totals 16 residues. V dropped 2 bases and J dropped 5 bases, with 15 bases sitting between them. The CDR3 sequence: CASSPIGTALTGELFF. In DNA, the CDR3 is TGTGCCAGCTCACCAATAGGAACAGCTTTGACCGGGGAGCTGTTTTTT.

V gene TRBV9 combines with J gene TRBJ2-3; 10 bases fit TRBD1. Trimming took 3 bases from V and 0 from J; bases not matched to a gene: 4. This CDR3 spans 16 amino acids. CDR1 SGDLS and CDR2 YYNGEE come from the germline V gene. CDR3 nucleotides: TGTGCCAGCAGCGGGACAGGGGGAACTAGCACAGATACGCAGTATTTT. Protein sequence: CASSGTGGTSTDTQYF.

The J gene is TRBJ2-1, the V gene TRBV19; D is perhaps TRBD1 or TRBD2 (5 bases each). Germline CDR1 and CDR2: LNHDA and SQIVND (reference sequence). CDR3 length: 16 residues. Trimming shortened V by 7 bases and J by 0 bases, and 16 bases separated the two germline ends. The CDR3 region is CASNRGVTSSYNEQFF. In DNA form, the CDR3 reads TGTGCCAGTAATAGGGGAGTCACTTCCTCCTACAATGAGCAGTTCTTC.

This chain links TRBV5-1 with TRBJ1-6; possible D gene TRBD1, 5 bases. V lost 4 bases and J lost 5, with 13 bases in between. There are 15 residues in the CDR3. Germline assignment: CDR1 SGHRS and CDR2 YFSETQ. The CDR3 protein is CASSPGTVDNSPLHF. The CDR3 bases are TGCGCCAGCAGCCCCGGGACGGTGGATAATTCACCCCTCCACTTT.

The chain carries TRBV5-4 and TRBJ1-1; D gene unclear. Per the germline V gene, CDR1 is SGHNT and CDR2 is YYREEE (reference sequence). V dropped 6 bases and J dropped 1 base, with 16 bases sitting between them. The CDR3 contains 15 residues. CDR3 sequence reads: CASTLATSSNTEAFF. CDR3 nucleotide sequence: TGTGCCAGCACCCTCGCGACATCTTCGAACACTGAAGCTTTCTTT.

The chain links TRBV9 to TRBJ2-1; D remains ambiguous. There are 14 residues in the CDR3. CDR1 is SGDLS, CDR2 YYNGEE, per germline. The V end was cut by 3 bases, the J end by 0 bases, with 7 bases between. The CDR3 nucleotides read TGTGCCAGCAGCGGTACGACCTCCTACAATGAGCAGTTCTTC. Its translation is CASSGTTSYNEQFF. Supplemented by reference TRBV9 and TRBJ2-1, the full variable domain reads DSGVTQTPKHLITATGQRVTLRCSPRSGDLSVYWYQQSLDQGLQFLIQYYNGEERAKGNILERFSAQQFPDLHSELNLSSLELGDSALYFCASSGTTSYNEQFFGPGTRLTVL.

This clone was recorded once. The rearrangement links TRBV5-6 to TRBJ2-5; D is ambiguous. V shed 2 bases and J shed 1 base, with 9 bases lying between them. This CDR3 spans 14 amino acids. The germline gives CDR1 SGHDT, CDR2 YYEEEE. The CDR3 DNA reads as TGTGCCAGCAGCTTTTCCGGCCTCCAAGAGACCCAGTACTTC. The encoded protein is CASSFSGLQETQYF. Full variable domain (missing parts from reference TRBV5-6 and TRBJ2-5): DAGVTQSPTHLIKTRGQQVTLRCSPKSGHDTVSWYQQALGQGPQFIFQYYEEEERQRGNFPDRFSGHQFPNYSSELNVNALLLGDSALYLCASSFSGLQETQYFGPGTRLLVL.

This clone was found once. The chain uses TRBV7-2 and TRBJ2-7; 9 bases agree with TRBD1. CDR1 SGHTA and CDR2 FQGNSA come from the germline V gene. V was clipped by 6 bases and J by 1 base; unmatched bases: 4. The CDR3 extends over 14 amino acids. The CDR3 bases are TGTGCCAGCAGTAAAGGACAGGGGTCCTACGAGCAGTACTTC. The encoded protein is CASSKGQGSYEQYF. Looking up the rest from reference TRBV7-2 and TRBJ2-7 gives the full variable domain: GAGVSQSPSNKVTEKGKDVELRCDPISGHTALYWYRQSLGQGLEFLIYFQGNSAPDKSGLPSDRFSAERTGGSVSTLTIQRTQQEDSAVYLCASSKGQGSYEQYFGPGTRLTVT.

The chain recombines TRBV11-2 with TRBJ2-7, with a tentative D call TRBD2 (6 bases). Germline CDR1 SGHAT, CDR2 FQNNGV. The CDR3 has 13 residues. Trimming left V 5 bases short and J 6 bases short, with 14 bases between. The CDR3 DNA is TGTGCCAGCAGCCAGGCGGGAAAGCTCGAGCAGTACTTC. Translating gives CASSQAGKLEQYF. The full variable domain, its missing parts supplied by reference TRBV11-2 and TRBJ2-7, is EAGVAQSPRYKIIEKRQSVAFWCNPISGHATLYWYQQILGQGPKLLIQFQNNGVVDDSQLPKDRFSAERLKGVDSTLKIQPAKLEDSAVYLCASSQAGKLEQYFGPGTRLTVT.

The chain employs TRBV19 and TRBJ2-7; 7 bases are shared with TRBD1. This CDR3 contains 13 residues. Trimming took 7 bases from V and 3 from J; bases not matched to a gene: 6. In germline, CDR1 is LNHDA, CDR2 SQIVND (reference sequence). The CDR3 protein is CASTGTADYEQYF. CDR3 sequence (DNA): TGTGCCAGTACAGGGACAGCTGACTACGAGCAGTACTTC.

The J gene is TRBJ2-7, the V gene TRBV27; 8 nucleotides match TRBD1. V lost 6 bases and J lost 3; bases outside the gene matches: 10. The CDR3 has 15 amino acids. Germline CDR1 and CDR2: MNHEY and SMNVEV (reference sequence). As DNA, the CDR3 is TGTGCCAGCAGATTTCTCCGGGACAGGAACTACGAGCAGTACTTC. It yields the protein CASRFLRDRNYEQYF.

This sequence joins TRBV5-1 and TRBJ1-1; the D gene is possibly TRBD1 (6 bases). V lost 4 bases to trimming and J lost 1 base, with 11 bases between them. The germline CDR1 and CDR2 sequences are SGHRS and YFSETQ. This CDR3 spans 14 amino acids. The CDR3 sequence: CASSTRGPNTEAFF. CDR3 coding DNA: TGCGCCAGCAGCACCAGGGGTCCGAACACTGAAGCTTTCTTT.

This chain links TRBV28 with TRBJ1-5; a weak D match, TRBD1 (5 bases). From germline, CDR1 is MDHEN and CDR2 SYDVKM. With 6 bases removed from V and 6 bases from J, the gap between germline ends came to 15 bases. CDR3 length: 14 amino acids. The CDR3 DNA is TGTGCCAGCAGCTCGGGGGGAACGGGTCAGCCCCAGCATTTT. The encoded protein is CASSSGGTGQPQHF.

The chain has TRBV19 and TRBJ2-1, with a tentative D call TRBD2 (6 bases). Trimming left V 4 bases short and J 4 bases short, with 20 bases between. The germline gives CDR1 LNHDA, CDR2 SQIVND (reference sequence). The CDR3 has 17 amino acids. Here the CDR3 DNA reads TGTGCCAGTAGTAGGACCCGCAGCGGAGGGTTGTACAATGAGCAGTTCTTC. This sequence encodes CASSRTRSGGLYNEQFF. Full variable domain (remainder filled in from reference TRBV19 and TRBJ2-1): DGGITQSPKYLFRKEGQNVTLSCEQNLNHDAMYWYRQDPGQGLRLIYYSQIVNDFQKGDIAEGYSVSREKKESFPLTVTSAQKNPTAFYLCASSRTRSGGLYNEQFFGPGTRLTVL.

The V and J genes are TRBV27 and TRBJ1-2; D is perhaps TRBD1 (5 bases). V was shortened by 6 bases and J by 10 bases, with 18 bases between the two germline ends. CDR3 size: 13 residues. Germline V gives CDR1 MNHEY, CDR2 SMNVEV (reference sequence). The CDR3 here is CASSRQYRRFYTF. The CDR3 coding sequence is TGTGCCAGCAGCCGACAGTACCGTCGATTCTACACCTTC.

J is TRBJ1-2 and V is TRBV28; TRBD1 might be the D (5 bases). The CDR3 has 18 residues. The ends were cut back, 7 bases at V and 0 bases at J, with 24 bases in the middle. In germline, CDR1 is MDHEN, CDR2 SYDVKM. CDR3 DNA: TGTGCCAGCAAACTGGGAGGGGCCGGGGGTTTAGCTAACTATGGCTACACCTTC. Translating it yields CASKLGGAGGLANYGYTF.

The V and J genes are TRBV18 and TRBJ2-6; TRBD1 aligns across 8 bases. Germline CDR1 and CDR2: KGHSH and LQKENI. Unmatched junction bases numbered 4, after V lost 3 bases and J lost 0 bases. The CDR3 extends over 17 amino acids. CDR3 protein: CASSPGQGHSGANVLTF. CDR3 nucleotides: TGTGCCAGCTCACCCGGACAGGGACACTCTGGGGCCAACGTCCTGACTTTC.

J is TRBJ2-3 and V is TRBV28; D remains ambiguous. The V end lost 5 bases, the J end lost 1 base, and 16 bases lay between the germline ends. The germline CDR1 and CDR2 sequences are MDHEN and SYDVKM. This CDR3 has 16 amino acids. CDR3 nucleotides: TGTGCCAGCAGTCCCGGTGCAGGCTCGGGCACAGATACGCAGTATTTT. Amino acids: CASSPGAGSGTDTQYF.

This sequence joins TRBV21-1 and TRBJ2-7; the D call in the table, TRBD2, was not verified against the DNA. TRBV21-1 is assigned pseudogene status. The CDR3 runs to 14 residues. The CDR3 nucleotides read TGTGCCGGACCAACTAGCGGGAGTTCTTACGAGCAGTACTTC. Translated: CAGPTSGSSYEQYF.

This clone has just a few counts. V gene TRBV18 combines with J gene TRBJ1-5; 10 bases are a match to TRBD1. The V gene end was trimmed by 3 bases and the J gene end by 5 bases; junction bases not matched to a gene: 1. The CDR3 loop spans 14 amino acids. Germline V gene sequence: CDR1 KGHSH, CDR2 LQKENI. CDR3: CASSPGQGHQPQHF. CDR3 coding DNA: TGTGCCAGCTCACCGGGACAGGGGCATCAGCCCCAGCATTTT.

This sequence joins TRBV7-9 and TRBJ2-5; D is possibly TRBD1 (5 bases). CDR3 size: 14 residues. V was cut by 6 bases and J by 3 bases, with 14 bases left in between. The germline V gene has CDR1 SEHNR and CDR2 FQNEAQ (reference sequence). The CDR3 DNA reads TGTGCCAGCAGTCCGGACACGGTAGAAGAGACCCAGTACTTC. Translated, it gives CASSPDTVEETQYF.